Each of the 2 T cell receptor beta chains below was sequenced from the same sample in a study of blood T cell repertoires in COVID-19 (dated by TCRdb to the early 2020s). Receptor libraries were prepared by the immunoSEQ multiplex PCR assay. TCRdb re-hosts the immuneACCESS table, in-frame sequences only. Its copies lack some clones; in the studies checked, an unresolved V gene accounts for under half of them, and the cause for the rest is not known. This sample holds some 200,000 clones; around 90% were observed only once. The ten largest account for more than 2.5% of the sample. Sequenced material: PBMCs or T cells enriched from blood (not recorded which). These receptors were obtained from a young woman who had recovered from COVID-19.

The chain combines TRBV6-5 with TRBJ1-2, with TRBD1 matching over 11 bases. The CDR3 has 14 residues. Germline lookup yields CDR1 MNHEY and CDR2 SVGAGI. V dropped 7 bases and J dropped 8; count of bases not matched to a gene: 9. This CDR3 is CASTRTGGSLGYTF. The CDR3 coding sequence is TGTGCCAGCACCCGGACAGGGGGCTCCCTCGGCTACACCTTC.

The chain links TRBV27 to TRBJ2-1; 11 positions match TRBD2. V lost 5 bases, J lost 8 bases, and 8 bases stayed unmatched. This CDR3 has 15 amino acids. Looked up from germline, CDR1 is MNHEY and CDR2 is SMNVEV (reference sequence). The CDR3, as DNA: TGTGCCAGCAGTCCTTCTAGCGGGGGGCGGGATGAGCAGTTCTTC. The encoded protein is CASSPSSGGRDEQFF.